These 27 T cell receptor beta chains came from one sample sequenced in a study of shared clonotypes between healthy human individuals. TCRdb keeps only in-frame clones here, not all; method: immunoSEQ multiplex PCR. Counted here are about 1.9 million clones, about 93% occurring once; the ten biggest clones make up around 1.8%. Only CD45RO-negative cells positively selected for CCR7 counted as naive CD8 cells, so terminally differentiated effector memory CD45RA+ cells were excluded. What was sequenced was naive CD8+ T cells from PBMCs. The receptors stem from a man younger than 35 in good health. Some clones in this sample may be carry-over from other donors' samples.

The J gene is TRBJ2-5, the V gene TRBV4-2, with TRBD1 matching over 10 bases. Trimming took 2 bases from V and 4 from J; bases not matched to a gene: 7. Per germline, CDR1 LGHNA and CDR2 YNFKEQ. CDR3 length: 16 residues. CDR3 sequence (DNA): TGTGCCAGCAGCCAATTTGATAGGGACAGGGGAGAGACCCAGTACTTC. It translates to CASSQFDRDRGETQYF.

The J gene is TRBJ1-3, the V gene TRBV7-2, with 7 nucleotides matching TRBD1. The CDR3 sequence is 17 residues long. Germline V gives CDR1 SGHTA, CDR2 FQGNSA. The ends lost 4 bases at V and 0 bases at J; junction bases unmatched: 9. This chain's CDR3 is CASSSIFRDSSGNTIYF. CDR3 DNA sequence: TGTGCCAGCAGCTCCATCTTCCGGGACAGCTCTGGAAACACCATATATTTT.

The V and J genes are TRBV5-1 and TRBJ1-3; D is perhaps TRBD1 (5 bases). Germline V gives CDR1 SGHRS, CDR2 YFSETQ. The CDR3 totals 13 residues. Trimming took 5 bases from V and 3 from J, leaving 9 bases between them. The CDR3 reads CASSAGVGNTIYF. The CDR3 nucleotides read TGCGCCAGCAGTGCGGGGGTTGGAAACACCATATATTTT.

The chain couples TRBV27 to TRBJ2-3; 11 nucleotides match TRBD2. Germline loops: CDR1 MNHEY, CDR2 SMNVEV (reference sequence). This CDR3 is built from 15 residues. The V and J ends lost 6 bases and 8 bases, in that order; junction bases with no gene match: 10. The CDR3 bases are TGTGCCAGCAGCTCGACTAGCGGGATAGGAGTTACGCAGTATTTT. Translating gives CASSSTSGIGVTQYF.

The rearrangement uses TRBV27 and TRBJ2-1, with D perhaps TRBD1 or TRBD2 (5 bases each). V was clipped by 8 bases and J by 0 bases, with 11 bases between them. Germline V gene sequence: CDR1 MNHEY, CDR2 SMNVEV (reference sequence). This CDR3 contains 14 residues. CDR3 loop: CASGSDSSYNEQFF. CDR3 sequence (DNA): TGTGCCAGCGGGAGTGACAGCTCCTACAATGAGCAGTTCTTC.

The rearrangement joins TRBV7-9 to TRBJ2-5; 7 bases are shared with TRBD1. The CDR3 totals 15 residues. Germline trimming cut 3 bases from V and 3 bases from J; bases unmatched to any gene: 7. Germline loops: CDR1 SEHNR, CDR2 FQNEAQ (reference sequence). CDR3 DNA: TGTGCCAGCAGCTTTTCGACCACAGGGGAAGAGACCCAGTACTTC. It translates to CASSFSTTGEETQYF.

V usage is TRBV11-2 and J usage is TRBJ2-1, with D hard to call. Germline values: CDR1 SGHAT, CDR2 FQNNGV. The CDR3 is 15 residues long. The ends were cut back, 3 bases at V and 6 bases at J, with 15 bases in the middle. For the CDR3, the DNA is TGTGCCAGCAGCTTTTGGAGCCCCCTGGGCAATGAGCAGTTCTTC. This codes for CASSFWSPLGNEQFF.

V usage is TRBV10-3 and J usage is TRBJ2-2, with D hard to call. Trimming cost V 2 bases and J 5 bases, with 18 bases left between them. The CDR3 extends over 17 amino acids. Germline V gene data show CDR1 as ENHRY and CDR2 as SYGVKD. CDR3 residues: CAISEDGPPSWTGELFF. The DNA for the CDR3 is TGTGCCATCAGTGAGGATGGACCCCCCTCGTGGACCGGGGAGCTGTTTTTT.

The chain has TRBV10-3 and TRBJ1-2; D is undetermined. The CDR3 consists of 14 residues. The ends were cut back, 0 bases at V and 2 bases at J, with 7 bases in the middle. Per germline, CDR1 ENHRY and CDR2 SYGVKD. CDR3 region: CAISESKDNYGYTF. Written as DNA, the CDR3 is TGTGCCATCAGTGAGTCTAAAGACAACTATGGCTACACCTTC.

This clone was picked up one time. Other nucleotide sequences from this sample produce the same CDR3. The chain carries TRBV27 and TRBJ1-5; D is undetermined. Germline lookup yields CDR1 MNHEY and CDR2 SMNVEV (reference sequence). V was clipped by 5 bases and J by 0 bases, with 11 bases between them. CDR3 size: 15 residues. The CDR3 loop reads CASSPRVGSNQPQHF. CDR3 coding DNA: TGTGCCAGCAGTCCGAGGGTCGGTAGCAATCAGCCCCAGCATTTT.

Remarks on this clone: Other DNA variants within this sample encode the same CDR3. The gene calls are TRBV27 and TRBJ1-1, with TRBD1 as a possible D gene (5 bases). The CDR3 spans 14 residues. Germline V gene lookup returns CDR1 MNHEY and CDR2 SMNVEV (reference sequence). Between the trimmed V and J ends, which lost 5 bases and 1 base, there was a span of 11 bases. CDR3: CASSPRTGNTEAFF. DNA for the CDR3: TGTGCCAGCAGTCCCCGCACAGGGAACACTGAAGCTTTCTTT.

V and J are TRBV4-1 and TRBJ2-7; TRBD1 matches at 10 bases. Germline V gives CDR1 MGHRA, CDR2 YSYEKL. Germline trimming cut 4 bases from V and 1 base from J; bases unmatched to any gene: 4. This CDR3 region has 15 residues. For the CDR3, the DNA is TGCGCCAGCAGCCCCCGGACAGGGGGGTCCTACGAGCAGTACTTC. As protein: CASSPRTGGSYEQYF.

The chain is built from TRBV28 and TRBJ2-1; 7 nucleotides match TRBD1. Per germline, CDR1 MDHEN and CDR2 SYDVKM. The CDR3 is 15 amino acids. J was trimmed by 0 bases and V by 5 bases; bases with no gene match: 4. In nucleotides, the CDR3 is TGTGCCAGCAGTCACCGGGACAGCTCCTACAATGAGCAGTTCTTC. Encoded protein: CASSHRDSSYNEQFF.

The CDR3: CASSPPRPTGGTNTGELFF. CDR3 coding DNA: TGTGCCAGCAGCCCCCCCCGACCCACAGGGGGAACGAACACCGGGGAGCTGTTTTTT. V usage is TRBV7-9 and J usage is TRBJ2-2; 8 nucleotides line up with TRBD1. The CDR3 runs to 19 residues. J gave up 0 bases and V 5 bases, and 14 bases lay outside the gene matches. CDR1 and CDR2 from the germline V gene are SEHNR and FQNEAQ (reference sequence).

A note on this clone: At the DNA level, this CDR3 is encoded by other sequences in the same sample as well. V is TRBV18 and J is TRBJ2-2; no clear D gene. The CDR3 contains 13 residues. Germline CDR1 and CDR2: KGHSH and LQKENI. The V end lost 2 bases, the J end lost 0 bases, and 1 base lay between the germline ends. DNA of the CDR3: TGTGCCAGCTCACCATCGAACACCGGGGAGCTGTTTTTT. It is translated as CASSPSNTGELFF.

The chain is built from TRBV13 and TRBJ2-7, with no clear D. The CDR3 extends over 13 amino acids. Germline V gene sequence: CDR1 PRHDT, CDR2 FYEKMQ (reference sequence). V gave up 5 bases and J gave up 0 bases, with 8 bases separating them. The CDR3 loop reads CASSPDTSYEQYF. CDR3 bases: TGTGCCAGCAGCCCTGACACCTCCTACGAGCAGTACTTC.

The rearrangement uses TRBV28 and TRBJ2-3; no definite D call. V was pared by 3 bases and J by 3 bases, with 7 bases between. Germline V gives CDR1 MDHEN, CDR2 SYDVKM. The CDR3 length is 13 residues. CDR3 DNA sequence: TGTGCCAGCAGTTTCCGCAGGACAGATACGCAGTATTTT. Protein sequence: CASSFRRTDTQYF.

A note on this clone: Different DNA sequences within this sample yield the same CDR3. This chain links TRBV27 with TRBJ2-1, with 7 bases identical to TRBD2. CDR3 length: 15 amino acids. Germline V gives CDR1 MNHEY, CDR2 SMNVEV (reference sequence). The J segment lost 0 bases and the V segment lost 3 bases, leaving 2 bases of the junction unmatched. In DNA form, the CDR3 reads TGTGCCAGCAGTTTCGGCGGGAGCTCCTACAATGAGCAGTTCTTC. Translating gives CASSFGGSSYNEQFF.

The chain employs TRBV9 and TRBJ2-1, with 9 bases fitting TRBD2. V lost 8 bases and J lost 8; bases outside the gene matches: 8. CDR1 SGDLS and CDR2 YYNGEE come from the germline V gene. The CDR3 contains 13 residues. CDR3 nucleotide sequence: TGTGCCAGTACCCTAGCGGGATACGATGAGCAGTTCTTC. This codes for CASTLAGYDEQFF.

The chain recombines TRBV7-2 with TRBJ2-2, with a tentative D call TRBD1 (6 bases). This CDR3 spans 16 amino acids. Deletions cut 2 bases from V and 7 bases from J, with 17 bases between. CDR1 SGHTA and CDR2 FQGNSA come from the germline V gene. The CDR3 here is CASSLRRAGADGELFF. In DNA, the CDR3 is TGTGCCAGCAGCTTACGGCGGGCAGGGGCGGACGGGGAGCTGTTTTTT.

V and J are TRBV7-9 and TRBJ2-1, with a possible D match to TRBD1 (5 bases). Germline-derived CDR1 and CDR2 are SEHNR and FQNEAQ (reference sequence). This CDR3 contains 15 residues. V was shortened by 5 bases and J by 1 base, with 12 bases between the two germline ends. Written as DNA, the CDR3 is TGTGCCAGCAGCCCACAGGTAGTATCCTACAATGAGCAGTTCTTC. Residues: CASSPQVVSYNEQFF.

The chain recombines TRBV10-2 with TRBJ1-2, with 9 bases identical to TRBD1. V gave up 5 bases and J gave up 3 bases; unmatched junction bases: 4. This CDR3 is built from 14 residues. CDR1 and CDR2 from the germline V gene are WSHSY and SAAADI. CDR3 coding DNA: TGCGCCAGCAGTCCGACAGGGGGGTACTATGGCTACACCTTC. Its protein product is CASSPTGGYYGYTF.

The chain joins TRBV11-2 to TRBJ2-2; weak D call: TRBD1 (5 bases). This CDR3 has 15 amino acids. V dropped 2 bases and J dropped 1 base, with 8 bases sitting between them. Germline V gives CDR1 SGHAT, CDR2 FQNNGV. The CDR3 DNA sequence: TGTGCCAGCAGCTTATTAAGGGGGAACACCGGGGAGCTGTTTTTT. It encodes CASSLLRGNTGELFF.

This clone was seen once. In DNA form, the CDR3 reads TGCGCCAGCAGCGAGAGCCCCTATCTAGCAGGGGGCGAGCAGTACTTC. This gives the protein CASSESPYLAGGEQYF. The chain uses TRBV4-3 and TRBJ2-7; TRBD1 matches 7 bases. Looked up from germline, CDR1 is LGHNA and CDR2 is YSLEER. The CDR3 sequence is 16 residues long. The V gene end was trimmed by 5 bases and the J gene end by 6 bases; junction bases not matched to a gene: 16.

This clone was found a few times. DNA for the CDR3: TGTGCTAGTGGTTGGGGTAGCCAGCCCCAGCATTTT. This codes for CASGWGSQPQHF. The chain couples TRBV12-5 to TRBJ1-5; D gene uncertain. CDR3 length: 12 residues. V shed 4 bases and J shed 7 bases, with 8 bases lying between them. The germline gives CDR1 LGHNT, CDR2 FRNRAP.

With regard to this clone: Other nucleotide sequences in the sample specify the same CDR3. The genes are TRBV11-3 and TRBJ2-1; no clear D. Germline CDR1 and CDR2: SGHNT and YENEEA. Trimming took 5 bases from V and 9 from J, leaving 11 bases between them. The CDR3 is 12 residues long. The CDR3 DNA reads as TGTGCCAGCAGCCCCCGCACGGGTGAGCAGTTCTTC. Protein: CASSPRTGEQFF.

The chain is built from TRBV29-1 and TRBJ2-2; 8 nucleotides match TRBD2. The CDR3 runs 14 residues. Germline CDR1 reads SQVTM; CDR2 reads ANQGSEA. V gave up 5 bases and J gave up 5 bases; unmatched junction bases: 7. CDR3 DNA sequence: TGCAGCGTTCCAGCGGGAGCGGGGACCGGGGAGCTGTTTTTT. It yields the protein CSVPAGAGTGELFF.